Sequencing of this T cell receptor beta chain was carried out in a study of blood T cell repertoires in COVID-19. Turning to the study itself: T cells, B-cell-depleted T cells, or PBMCs provided the cDNA or gDNA that served as material.

CDR1 and CDR2 from the germline V gene are MGHRA and YSYEKL. The CDR3 loop spans 14 amino acids. The junction had 7 bases not matched to a gene; V was cut back by 4 bases and J by 7 bases. Only in-frame clones appear in the TCRdb table, and some are missing; sequencing was by immunoSEQ multiplex PCR. This table has 80,000 to 95,000 clones, around 87% appearing once. This TCR derives from a human donor in a cohort sampled during active COVID-19. The chain has TRBV4-1 and TRBJ2-1; 7 nucleotides line up with TRBD1. What was sequenced was peripheral blood. CDR3 coding DNA: TGCGCCAGCAGCCTTAGACAGGGCCAAAATGAGCAGTTCTTC. The encoded protein is CASSLRQGQNEQFF.